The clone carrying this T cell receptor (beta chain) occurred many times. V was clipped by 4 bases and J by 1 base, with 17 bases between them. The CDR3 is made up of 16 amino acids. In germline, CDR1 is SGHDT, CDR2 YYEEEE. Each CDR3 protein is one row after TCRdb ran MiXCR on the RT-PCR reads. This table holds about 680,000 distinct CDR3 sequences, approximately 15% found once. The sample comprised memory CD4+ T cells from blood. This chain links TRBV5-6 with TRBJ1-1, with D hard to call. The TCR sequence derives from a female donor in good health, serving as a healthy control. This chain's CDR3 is CASSPIPPDKNTEAFF. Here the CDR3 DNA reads TGTGCCAGCAGCCCTATCCCCCCTGACAAGAACACTGAAGCTTTCTTT.